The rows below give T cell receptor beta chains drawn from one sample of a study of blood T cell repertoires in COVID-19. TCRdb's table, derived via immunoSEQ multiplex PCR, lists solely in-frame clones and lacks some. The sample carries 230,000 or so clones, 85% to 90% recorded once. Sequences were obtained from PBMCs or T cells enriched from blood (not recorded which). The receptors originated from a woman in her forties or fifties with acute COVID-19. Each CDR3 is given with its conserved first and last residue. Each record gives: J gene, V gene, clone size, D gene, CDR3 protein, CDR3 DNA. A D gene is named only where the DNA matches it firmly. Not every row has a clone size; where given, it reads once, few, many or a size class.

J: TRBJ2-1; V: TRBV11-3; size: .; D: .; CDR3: CASSLGGREQFF; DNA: TGTGCCAGCAGCTTAGGAGGGCGGGAGCAGTTCTTC
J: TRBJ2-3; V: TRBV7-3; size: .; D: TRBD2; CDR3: CASSLSGSRADTQYF; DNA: TGTGCCAGCAGCTTAAGCGGGAGTAGGGCAGATACGCAGTATTTT
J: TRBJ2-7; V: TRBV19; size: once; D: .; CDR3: CASSTQRSASYEQYF; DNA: TGTGCCAGTAGTACCCAGAGGTCCGCTTCCTACGAGCAGTACTTC
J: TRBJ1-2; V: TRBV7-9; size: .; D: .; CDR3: CASSLSSGFYGYTF; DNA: TGTGCCAGCAGCTTATCCTCGGGATTCTATGGCTACACCTTC
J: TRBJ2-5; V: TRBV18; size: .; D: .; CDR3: CASSPRGDQETQYF; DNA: TGTGCCAGCTCACCACGGGGGGATCAAGAGACCCAGTACTTC
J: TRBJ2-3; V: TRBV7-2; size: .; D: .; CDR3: CASSPSSGGLDTQYF; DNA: TGTGCCAGCAGCCCCTCTTCCGGGGGGCTAGATACGCAGTATTTT
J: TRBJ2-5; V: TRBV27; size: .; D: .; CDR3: CASSLNRAVETQYF; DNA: TGTGCCAGCAGTTTGAACAGGGCCGTGGAGACCCAGTACTTC
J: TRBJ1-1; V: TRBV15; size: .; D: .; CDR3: CATSREGHLNTEAFF; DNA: TGTGCCACCAGCAGAGAGGGACATCTGAACACTGAAGCTTTCTTT
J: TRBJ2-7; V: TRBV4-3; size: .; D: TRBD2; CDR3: CASSQLRLAGYEQYF; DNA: TGCGCCAGCAGCCAATTGAGACTAGCAGGATACGAGCAGTACTTC
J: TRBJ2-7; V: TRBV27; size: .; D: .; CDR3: CASSMRPPSEQYF; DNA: TGTGCCAGCAGTATGAGGCCCCCTAGCGAGCAGTACTTC
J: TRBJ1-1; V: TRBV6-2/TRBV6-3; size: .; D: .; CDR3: CASSIHGEAFF; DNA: TGTGCCAGCAGCATACACGGGGAAGCTTTCTTT
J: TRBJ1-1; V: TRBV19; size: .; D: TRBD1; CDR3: CASSIDLGGGETEAFF; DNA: TGTGCCAGTAGTATAGATCTCGGAGGGGGCGAAACTGAAGCTTTCTTT
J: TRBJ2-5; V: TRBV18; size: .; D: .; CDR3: CASSPNRVDETQYF; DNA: TGTGCCAGCTCACCCAACAGGGTGGATGAGACCCAGTACTTC
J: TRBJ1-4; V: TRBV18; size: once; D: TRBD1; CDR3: CASSPLTGEKLFF; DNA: TGTGCCAGCTCACCGTTGACAGGGGAGAAACTGTTTTTT
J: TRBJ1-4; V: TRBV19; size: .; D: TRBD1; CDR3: CASNPGQGEKLFF; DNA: TGTGCCAGTAACCCGGGACAGGGAGAAAAACTGTTTTTT
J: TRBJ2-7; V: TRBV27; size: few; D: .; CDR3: CASSEGGFYEQYF; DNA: TGTGCCAGCTCCGAGGGGGGGTTCTACGAGCAGTACTTC
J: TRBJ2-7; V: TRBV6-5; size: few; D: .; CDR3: CTTTGSGSYEQYF; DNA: TGTACTACAACTGGTAGCGGCTCCTACGAGCAGTACTTC
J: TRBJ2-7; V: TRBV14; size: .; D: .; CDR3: CASSHRGVSYEQYF; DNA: TGTGCCAGCAGCCACAGGGGCGTTAGCTACGAGCAGTACTTC